The T cell receptor beta chain under discussion was sequenced for a study of regulatory T cells in long-lasting Graves disease. Germline V gene lookup returns CDR1 ENHRY and CDR2 SYGVKD. The trim removed 5 bases at V and 1 base at J, leaving 2 bases unmatched. The CDR3 is 14 amino acids. At least ten counts were recorded for this clonotype. Building of the TCR beta libraries involved iRepertoire HTBI primers and Arm-PCR of CDR3 regions. TCRdb passed the multiplex PCR reads through MiXCR, listing each CDR3 protein once. The repertoire consists of 350,000 to 550,000 distinct CDR3 sequences, with 16% occurring once and the leading ten covering 23%. Time point: newly diagnosed GD, antithyroid drugs for less than 3 months. RNA isolated from PBMCs was used to make the TCR library. This sample also appeared in a second study, on T cells in Graves' hyperthyroidism and ophthalmopathy.

This sequence originates from a woman under 30 with Graves disease. This material consisted of peripheral blood mononuclear cells (PBMCs), taken at new diagnosis, from a patient treated with antithyroid drugs. V usage is TRBV10-3 and J usage is TRBJ2-7; 10 bases map to TRBD2. Written as DNA, the CDR3 is TGTGCCATCAGTCGGACTAGCGGTTCCTACGAGCAGTACTTC. This translates into CAISRTSGSYEQYF.